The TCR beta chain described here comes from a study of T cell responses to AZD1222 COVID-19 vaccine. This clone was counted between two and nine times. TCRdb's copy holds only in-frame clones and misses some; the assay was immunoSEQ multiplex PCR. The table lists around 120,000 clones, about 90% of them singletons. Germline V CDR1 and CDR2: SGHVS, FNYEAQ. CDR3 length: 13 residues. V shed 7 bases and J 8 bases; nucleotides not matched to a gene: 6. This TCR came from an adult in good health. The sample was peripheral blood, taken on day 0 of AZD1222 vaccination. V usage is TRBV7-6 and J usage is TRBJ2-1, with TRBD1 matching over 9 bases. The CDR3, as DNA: TGTGCCAGCATCAAGGACAGGGGCGATGAGCAGTTCTTC. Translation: CASIKDRGDEQFF. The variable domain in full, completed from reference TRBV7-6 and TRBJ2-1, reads GAGVSQSPRYKVTKRGQDVALRCDPISGHVSLYWYRQALGQGPEFLTYFNYEAQQDKSGLPNDRFSAERPEGSISTLTIQRTEQRDSAMYRCASIKDRGDEQFFGPGTRLTVL.